The T cell receptor beta chain under discussion was sequenced for a study of shared T cell receptors in the human thymus. Assay: immunoSEQ multiplex PCR; the TCRdb copy retains only in-frame clones and omits some. The data contain hundreds of thousands of clones, 70% to 90% of them seen just once; the ten biggest clones take up roughly 0.0087%. This same sample was also taken into another study, of human thymus T cells. This second study says: Corrective heart surgery yielded the resections from which the thymus tissue came.

The sequence was obtained from a boy under two years old with a congenital heart defect. Sequencing was carried out using thymocytes.

As DNA, the CDR3 is TGTGCCAGTAGTAGAGTACAGGGGAGTTATACGCAGTATTTT. Its translation is CASSRVQGSYTQYF. V gene TRBV19 combines with J gene TRBJ2-3, with TRBD1 matching 7 bases. The J segment lost 7 bases and the V segment lost 4 bases, leaving 8 bases of the junction unmatched. The CDR3 sequence is 14 residues long. The germline CDR1 and CDR2 sequences are LNHDA and SQIVND (reference sequence).